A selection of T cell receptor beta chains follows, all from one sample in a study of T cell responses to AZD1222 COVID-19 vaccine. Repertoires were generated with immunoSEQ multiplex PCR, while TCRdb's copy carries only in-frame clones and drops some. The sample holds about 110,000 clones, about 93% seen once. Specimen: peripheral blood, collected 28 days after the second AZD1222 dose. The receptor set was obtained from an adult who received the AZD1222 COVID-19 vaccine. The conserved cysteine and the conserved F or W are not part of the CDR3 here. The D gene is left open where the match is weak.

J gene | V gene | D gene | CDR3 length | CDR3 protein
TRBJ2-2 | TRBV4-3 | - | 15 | ASSQVVKTTNTGELF
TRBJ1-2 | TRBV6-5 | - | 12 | ASSYSTSTWGYT
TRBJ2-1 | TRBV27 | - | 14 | ASSLSGESSYNEQF
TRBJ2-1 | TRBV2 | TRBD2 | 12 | ASRAGLAGGEQF
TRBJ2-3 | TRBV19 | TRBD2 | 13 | ASTRGGARTDTQY
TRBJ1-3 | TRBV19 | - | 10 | ASSSTTYTIY
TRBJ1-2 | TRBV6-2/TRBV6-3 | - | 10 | ASSYNIYGYT
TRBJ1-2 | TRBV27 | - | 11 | ASRRTVNYGYT
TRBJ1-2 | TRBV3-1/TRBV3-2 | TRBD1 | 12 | ASSHRQGLEGYT
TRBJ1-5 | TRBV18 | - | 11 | ASSPVGNQPQH
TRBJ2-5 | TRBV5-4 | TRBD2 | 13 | ASSLRASGKETQY
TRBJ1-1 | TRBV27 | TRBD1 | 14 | ATKEETGGRNTEAF
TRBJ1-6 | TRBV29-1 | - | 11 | SVDDRINSPLH
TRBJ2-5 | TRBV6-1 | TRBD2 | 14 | ASSEVEVAGSETQY
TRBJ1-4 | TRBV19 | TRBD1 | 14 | ASSRPTGSTNEKLF
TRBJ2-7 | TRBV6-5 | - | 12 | ASSYTGGPYEQY
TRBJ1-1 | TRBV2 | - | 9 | ATVMNTEAF
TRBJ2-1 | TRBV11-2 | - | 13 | ASSRSPQGFNEQF
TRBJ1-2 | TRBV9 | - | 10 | ASSVDRYGYT
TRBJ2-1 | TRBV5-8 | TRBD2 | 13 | ASSSSGRPYNEQF
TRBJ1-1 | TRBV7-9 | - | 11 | ASRLRDYTEAF
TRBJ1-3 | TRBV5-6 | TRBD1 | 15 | ASSRRGQIYSGNTIY
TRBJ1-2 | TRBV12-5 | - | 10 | ASGFETGGYT
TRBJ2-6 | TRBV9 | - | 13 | ASSVGNAGANVLT
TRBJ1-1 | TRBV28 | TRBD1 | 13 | ASSFRDRANTEAF
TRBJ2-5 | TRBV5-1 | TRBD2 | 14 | ASSLVLRGGQETQY
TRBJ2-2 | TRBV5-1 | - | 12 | ASPAEGDTGELF
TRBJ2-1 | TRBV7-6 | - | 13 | ASSLTENYYNEQF
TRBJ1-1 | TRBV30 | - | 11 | AWRPSSDTEAF
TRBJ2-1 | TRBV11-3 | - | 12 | ASSVSTPPYEQF
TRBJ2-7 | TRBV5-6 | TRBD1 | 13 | ASSLMDRSSYEQY
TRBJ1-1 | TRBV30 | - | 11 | AWSEQQNTEAF
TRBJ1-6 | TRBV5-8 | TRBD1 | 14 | ASSRGQALRGSPLH
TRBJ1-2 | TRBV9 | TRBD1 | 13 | ASSGRRQGDYGYT
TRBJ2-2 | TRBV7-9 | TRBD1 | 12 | ASNVGGAAGELF
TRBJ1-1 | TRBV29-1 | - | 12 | SVGASGTNTEAF
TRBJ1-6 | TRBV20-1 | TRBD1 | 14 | SASSGQGANNSPLH
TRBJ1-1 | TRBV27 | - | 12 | ASSFGGLNTEAF
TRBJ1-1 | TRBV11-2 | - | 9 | ASSLGELAF
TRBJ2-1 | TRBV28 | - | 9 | ASSWGHEQF
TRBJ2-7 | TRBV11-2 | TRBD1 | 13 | ASSLDRASTYEQY
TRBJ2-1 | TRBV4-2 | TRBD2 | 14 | ASSVRLAGGVDEQF
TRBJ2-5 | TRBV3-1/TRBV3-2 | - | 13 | ASNLRTNKKETQY
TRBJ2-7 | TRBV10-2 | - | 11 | ASSESGSYEQY
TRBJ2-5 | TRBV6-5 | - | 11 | ASSKTGEETQY
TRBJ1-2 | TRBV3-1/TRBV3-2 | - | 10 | ASSPSRYGYT
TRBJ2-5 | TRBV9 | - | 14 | ASSVSGYGYQETQY
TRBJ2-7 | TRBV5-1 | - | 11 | ASHSPTSYEQY
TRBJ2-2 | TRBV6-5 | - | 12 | ASRQGQEPGELF
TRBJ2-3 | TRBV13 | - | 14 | ASSLEEPAFTDTQY
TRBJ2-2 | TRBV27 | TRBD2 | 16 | ASSPTPRLAGGTGELF
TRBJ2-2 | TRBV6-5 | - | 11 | ASRTGRAGELF
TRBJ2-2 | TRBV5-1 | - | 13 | ASSSWTTNTGELF
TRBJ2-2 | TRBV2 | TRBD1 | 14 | ASSVGQGTNTGELF